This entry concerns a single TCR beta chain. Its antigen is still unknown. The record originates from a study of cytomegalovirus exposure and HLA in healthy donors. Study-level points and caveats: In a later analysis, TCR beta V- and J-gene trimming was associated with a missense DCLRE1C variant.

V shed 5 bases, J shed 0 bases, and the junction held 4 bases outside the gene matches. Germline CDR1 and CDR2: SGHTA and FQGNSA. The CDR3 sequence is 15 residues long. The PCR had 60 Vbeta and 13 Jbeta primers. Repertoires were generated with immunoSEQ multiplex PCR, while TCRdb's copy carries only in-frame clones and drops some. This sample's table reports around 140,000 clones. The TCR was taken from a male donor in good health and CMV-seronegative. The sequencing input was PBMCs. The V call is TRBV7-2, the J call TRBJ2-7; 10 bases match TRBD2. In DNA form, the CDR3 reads TGTGCCAGCAGCGAGAGCGGGGGGGGCTCCTACGAGCAGTACTTC. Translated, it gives CASSESGGGSYEQYF.